Sequencing of this TCR beta chain was carried out in a study of tissue T cells after allogeneic stem cell transplantation. Germline lookup yields CDR1 GFQATS and CDR2 STVNSAI. J gave up 6 bases and V 0 bases, and 1 base lay outside the gene matches. The CDR3 spans 14 residues. Study-level points and caveats: TCR repertoires tracked anatomic similarity, regardless of disease or transplant status. Blood and spleen captured only part of the tissue TCR repertoire. Across patients, clones rarely overlapped, yet motif clusters were shared tissue-specifically.

As to this clone: The antigen is undetermined. Gene labels here are mouse ones. The read stops 1 residue short of the end of the CDR3; the missing end is completed from the germline J gene.

TCRbeta CDR3 was sequenced at survey depth with template counts. TCRdb's copy holds only in-frame clones and misses some; the assay was immunoSEQ multiplex PCR. The table has tens of thousands of clones, 69% seen once. Sequenced input: blood. The chain employs TRBV20 and TRBJ2-1, with 11 bases matching TRBD1. The source of this sequence is a female BALB/c mouse in good health. The strain is characterized by the MHC haplotype H2-d. The CDR3 spells CGARDGTGGAEQFF. Incomplete CDR3 DNA: TGTGGTGCTAGGGATGGGACAGGGGGTGCTGAGCAGTTC.